This is a list of T cell receptor beta chains from one sample in a study of immune heterogeneity within non-small cell lung tumors. TCRdb re-derived calls from the multiplex PCR reads in MiXCR, one entry per CDR3 protein. Seen here are under 20,000 distinct CDR3 sequences, 28% observed once, and the top ten hold less than 5%. The sequencing sample was made of lung tumor tissue. These receptor sequences come from a man in his forties with non-small cell lung cancer. The CDR3 runs from the conserved cysteine through the conserved F or W. Fields, in order: V gene, J gene, clone size, D gene, CDR3 protein, CDR3 DNA. The D gene is left open where the match is weak. Clone size appears in some rows only: once, few, many, or a class for an expanded clone.

V gene: TRBV11-3
J gene: TRBJ2-5
clone size: few
D gene: NA
CDR3 protein: CASSLGADGETQYF
CDR3 DNA: TGTGCCAGCAGCTTAGGTGCCGACGGGGAGACCCAGTACTTC

V gene: TRBV3-1
J gene: TRBJ2-5
clone size: many
D gene: TRBD2
CDR3 protein: CASSGGLVQETQYF
CDR3 DNA: TGTGCCAGCAGCGGGGGACTAGTGCAAGAGACCCAGTACTTC

V gene: TRBV6-1
J gene: TRBJ2-1
clone size: many
D gene: NA
CDR3 protein: CASSEFVSTGVSNEQFF
CDR3 DNA: TGTGCCAGCAGTGAATTCGTTAGTACGGGAGTGAGCAATGAGCAGTTCTTC

V gene: TRBV7-8
J gene: TRBJ1-4
clone size: NA
D gene: NA
CDR3 protein: CASSLTGPANEKLFF
CDR3 DNA: TGTGCCAGCAGCTTAACCGGGCCGGCTAATGAAAAACTGTTTTTT

V gene: TRBV2
J gene: TRBJ2-7
clone size: many
D gene: TRBD2
CDR3 protein: CASSESVAGRGSYEQYF
CDR3 DNA: TGTGCCAGCAGTGAGTCGGTAGCGGGGAGGGGATCCTACGAGCAGTACTTC

V gene: TRBV9
J gene: TRBJ2-5
clone size: NA
D gene: NA
CDR3 protein: CASSAQNRGPGESQYF
CDR3 DNA: TGTGCCAGCAGCGCTCAAAACAGGGGCCCGGGAGAGTCCCAGTACTTC

V gene: TRBV29-1
J gene: TRBJ2-3
clone size: medium-sized
D gene: NA
CDR3 protein: CSGDGSTDTQYF
CDR3 DNA: TGCAGCGGGGACGGTAGCACAGATACGCAGTATTTT

V gene: TRBV5-4
J gene: TRBJ1-4
clone size: few
D gene: NA
CDR3 protein: CASSPDTSEKLFF
CDR3 DNA: TGTGCCAGCAGCCCTGACACGTCGGAAAAACTGTTTTTT

V gene: TRBV5-4
J gene: TRBJ2-7
clone size: few
D gene: TRBD1
CDR3 protein: CASSLDAGQGSEQYF
CDR3 DNA: TGTGCCAGCAGCTTGGACGCGGGACAGGGATCCGAGCAGTACTTC

V gene: TRBV6-4
J gene: TRBJ1-5
clone size: many
D gene: TRBD1
CDR3 protein: CASRVGQGATGINQPQHF
CDR3 DNA: TGTGCCAGCAGGGTGGGGCAGGGGGCGACCGGGATCAATCAGCCCCAGCATTTT

V gene: TRBV11-3
J gene: TRBJ2-1
clone size: NA
D gene: NA
CDR3 protein: CASSSRRGYNEQFF
CDR3 DNA: TGTGCCAGCAGCTCACGGCGCGGGTACAATGAGCAGTTCTTC

V gene: TRBV7-9
J gene: TRBJ2-7
clone size: NA
D gene: NA
CDR3 protein: CASSSHPWTIGGLGGEQYF
CDR3 DNA: TGTGCCAGCAGCTCTCATCCGTGGACTATCGGGGGCCTTGGGGGCGAGCAGTACTTC

V gene: TRBV7-6
J gene: TRBJ2-1
clone size: NA
D gene: NA
CDR3 protein: CASSKGRSDYNEQFF
CDR3 DNA: TGTGCCAGCAGCAAGGGACGGTCAGACTACAATGAGCAGTTCTTC

V gene: TRBV29-1
J gene: TRBJ1-2
clone size: medium-sized
D gene: NA
CDR3 protein: CSVGQGYGYTF
CDR3 DNA: TGCAGCGTTGGTCAGGGCTATGGCTACACCTTC

V gene: TRBV18
J gene: TRBJ2-7
clone size: medium-sized
D gene: TRBD2
CDR3 protein: CASSPGTSSRYEQYF
CDR3 DNA: TGTGCCAGCTCACCTGGGACTAGCTCCCGGTACGAGCAGTACTTC

V gene: TRBV5-1
J gene: TRBJ1-2
clone size: medium-sized
D gene: NA
CDR3 protein: CASSLAGRNDNYGYTF
CDR3 DNA: TGCGCCAGCAGCTTGGCCGGAAGGAACGATAACTATGGCTACACCTTC

V gene: TRBV6-4
J gene: TRBJ1-5
clone size: many
D gene: TRBD1
CDR3 protein: CASSDTDRGSHSNQPQHF
CDR3 DNA: TGTGCCAGCAGTGACACGGACAGGGGCTCTCATAGCAATCAGCCCCAGCATTTT

V gene: TRBV12-3/TRBV12-4
J gene: TRBJ2-3
clone size: NA
D gene: TRBD2
CDR3 protein: CAGSLGPAGGPDTQYF
CDR3 DNA: TGTGCCGGCAGTTTAGGGCCAGCGGGAGGACCAGATACGCAGTATTTT

V gene: TRBV18
J gene: TRBJ2-7
clone size: many
D gene: NA
CDR3 protein: CASSPPGITYEQYF
CDR3 DNA: TGTGCCAGCTCACCACCGGGCATAACCTACGAGCAGTACTTC

V gene: TRBV2
J gene: TRBJ2-7
clone size: many
D gene: NA
CDR3 protein: CASRESPEQYF
CDR3 DNA: TGTGCCAGCAGGGAGAGCCCCGAGCAGTACTTC

V gene: TRBV9
J gene: TRBJ2-4
clone size: NA
D gene: NA
CDR3 protein: CASSVATGGRGGSIQYF
CDR3 DNA: TGTGCCAGCAGCGTAGCTACGGGGGGCCGCGGCGGGAGCATTCAGTACTTC

V gene: TRBV2
J gene: TRBJ1-4
clone size: medium-sized
D gene: NA
CDR3 protein: CASSESSTYVEKLFF
CDR3 DNA: TGTGCCAGCAGTGAATCTTCGACATACGTGGAAAAACTGTTTTTT

V gene: TRBV6-2/TRBV6-3
J gene: TRBJ1-3
clone size: NA
D gene: TRBD1
CDR3 protein: CATSFGTGGRRNTIYF
CDR3 DNA: TGTGCCACCAGTTTCGGGACAGGGGGACGAAGAAACACCATATATTTT

V gene: TRBV5-4
J gene: TRBJ2-7
clone size: once
D gene: NA
CDR3 protein: CASSFSPSEEQYF
CDR3 DNA: TGTGCCAGCAGCTTTAGTCCCAGCGAGGAGCAGTACTTC

V gene: TRBV6-1
J gene: TRBJ1-2
clone size: few
D gene: NA
CDR3 protein: CASSEGGRWGYTF
CDR3 DNA: TGTGCCAGCAGTGAGGGGGGCCGTTGGGGCTACACCTTC

V gene: TRBV7-9
J gene: TRBJ2-5
clone size: few
D gene: TRBD1
CDR3 protein: CASSFAGGTQETQYF
CDR3 DNA: TGTGCCAGCAGCTTCGCAGGGGGCACTCAAGAGACCCAGTACTTC

V gene: TRBV20-1
J gene: TRBJ1-1
clone size: many
D gene: NA
CDR3 protein: CSAHRDDLRAFF
CDR3 DNA: TGCAGTGCTCACCGGGACGATTTAAGAGCTTTCTTT